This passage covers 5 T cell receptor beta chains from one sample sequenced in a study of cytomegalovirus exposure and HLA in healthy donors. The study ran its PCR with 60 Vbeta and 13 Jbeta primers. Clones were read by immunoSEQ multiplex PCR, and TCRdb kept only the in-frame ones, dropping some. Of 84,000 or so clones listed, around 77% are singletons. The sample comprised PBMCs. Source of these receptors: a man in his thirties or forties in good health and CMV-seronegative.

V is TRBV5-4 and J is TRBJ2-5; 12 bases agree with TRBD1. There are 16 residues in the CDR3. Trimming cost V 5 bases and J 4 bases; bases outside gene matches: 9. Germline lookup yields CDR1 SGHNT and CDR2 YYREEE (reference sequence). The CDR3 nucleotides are TGTGCCAGCAGAGGGGGACAGGGGGCAGTCGGAGAGACCCAGTACTTC. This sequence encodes CASRGGQGAVGETQYF.

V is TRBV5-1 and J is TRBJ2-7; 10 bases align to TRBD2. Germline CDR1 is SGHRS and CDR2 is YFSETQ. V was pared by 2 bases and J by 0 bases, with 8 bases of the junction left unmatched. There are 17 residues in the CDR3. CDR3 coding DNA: TGCGCCAGCAGCTTTAAAACTAGCGGGATTAGCTCCTACGAGCAGTACTTC. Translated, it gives CASSFKTSGISSYEQYF.

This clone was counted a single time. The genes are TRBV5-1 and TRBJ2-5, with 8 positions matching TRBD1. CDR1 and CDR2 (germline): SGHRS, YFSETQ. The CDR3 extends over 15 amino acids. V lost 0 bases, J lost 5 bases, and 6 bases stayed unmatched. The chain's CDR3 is CASSLGQGMGETQYF. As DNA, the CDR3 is TGCGCCAGCAGCTTGGGACAGGGGATGGGTGAGACCCAGTACTTC.

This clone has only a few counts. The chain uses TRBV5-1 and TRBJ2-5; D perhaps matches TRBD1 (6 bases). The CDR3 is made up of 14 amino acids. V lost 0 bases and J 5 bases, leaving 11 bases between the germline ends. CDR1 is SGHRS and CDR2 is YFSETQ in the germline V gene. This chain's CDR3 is CASSLEAGVETQYF. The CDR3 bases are TGCGCCAGCAGCTTGGAGGCAGGGGTGGAGACCCAGTACTTC.

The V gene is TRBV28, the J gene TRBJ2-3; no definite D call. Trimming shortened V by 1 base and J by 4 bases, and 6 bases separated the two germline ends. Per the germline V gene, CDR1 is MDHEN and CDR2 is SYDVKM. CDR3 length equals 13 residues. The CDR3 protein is CASSLSAADTQYF. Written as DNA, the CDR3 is TGTGCCAGCAGTTTATCGGCGGCAGATACGCAGTATTTT.